Included here is one T cell receptor beta chain sequence, with context. Its antigen is not yet known. The record has no base qualities; no much larger clone is one base away. Using the deep immunoSEQ assay, multiplex PCR amplified TCR CDR3 regions from genomic DNA. Genomic DNA extracted from each cell subset was distributed evenly over all wells of several immunoSEQ 96-well plates, and each plate served as one replicate. For unsorted PBMC, each replicate PCR was loaded with 300 ng genomic DNA, equivalent to approximately 33,000 T cell genomes. Ten immunoSEQ deep assay plates were used to sequence the unsorted PBMC genomic DNA. Purified libraries were quantified with a Qubit 3.0 fluorometer, sized on a Bioanalyzer 2100, and re-quantified with the KAPA Library Quantification kit. Every immunoSEQ 96-well plate was sequenced on a dedicated single-read 150-cycle Illumina NextSeq 550 flow cell. Concerning the study's data processing: Because the immunoSEQ output included only junctional sequences and no quality scores, the filtering could not be the same as the filtering used for full-length reads. Sequences were annotated with PyIR, a Python wrapper for IgBLAST v1.9, and V/J genes and CDR3 were assigned using IMGT germline references. Reads with weak V/J assignments (E-value above 1e-6), missing CDR3, stop codons, out-of-frame junctions, or ambiguous translated residues were removed. A V3J clonotype was defined by an identical inferred V gene, J gene, and CDR3 amino acid sequence. The percentage overlap between two repertoires was calculated by dividing the number of shared unique clonotypes by the size of the smaller repertoire. RTK rarefaction, the Chao1 estimator, and Recon v2.1 estimates of unobserved clonotypes were used to assess repertoire richness. TCRdb stores this immuneACCESS table with in-frame sequences only. Part of the clones is absent; in the studies checked, under half of the shortfall reflects unresolved V genes, and no reason is known for the rest. V and J calls and clone size come straight from that table; D and trimming were deduced from the DNA. The sample yields about 490,000 clones; 76% were counted once. 13% of the sample lies in the top ten.

The data belong to a study of shared clonotypes between healthy human individuals (dated by TCRdb to 2018 to 2021). With regard to the full study: The cohort included three men and a couple of women between 18 and 49 years of age. Blood TCR repertoires of several healthy adults were deeply sequenced to estimate repertoire size and the extent of clonotype sharing between individuals. To increase sequencing depth and limit assay-specific biases, TCR repertoire library preparation and sequencing were carried out by different laboratories using diverse techniques. Between about 0.8 and 9.5 billion PBMCs per donor were obtained by leukapheresis.

The donors were healthy, HIV-negative adults with no recently reported acute infections or vaccinations. Only Caucasian adults living in Nashville, Tennessee, USA were represented among the donors. In the unsorted samples, some 94 million PBMCs were counted, and genomic DNA was extracted using the QIAamp DNA Blood Mini kit. Blood was obtained by leukapheresis, after which PBMCs were separated by Ficoll-Histopaque density gradient centrifugation and cryopreserved in liquid nitrogen vapor phase. Broader findings and caveats from the paper: Sampling was restricted to blood, and TCR repertoires in tissue are likely to differ from TCR repertoires in blood. Because the study included a small number of donors, the genetic and exposure-history diversity represented was limited. Pairwise subsampling indicated that sequencing depth was expected to affect the degree of clonotype sharing among donors.

V is reduced by 5 bases and J by 3 bases, leaving a spacing of 8 bases between them. The CDR3 covers 11 residues, taking in both the cysteine and the phenylalanine. Only the CDR3 part of the read is kept: 33 bases, read in frame from the first base. From the germline V gene (reference sequence), CDR1 is DFQATT and CDR2 is SNEGSKA. Sequenced material: PBMCs. Recombination joined TRBV20-1 with TRBJ2-7, with the D gene call left open. The origin of this receptor is a woman aged 40 to 50 in good health. Some clones in this sample may be carry-over from other donors' samples. At the DNA level, the sequence is TGCAGTGCTTTGGGAATCTACGAGCAGTACTTC. It codes for CSALGIYEQYF.